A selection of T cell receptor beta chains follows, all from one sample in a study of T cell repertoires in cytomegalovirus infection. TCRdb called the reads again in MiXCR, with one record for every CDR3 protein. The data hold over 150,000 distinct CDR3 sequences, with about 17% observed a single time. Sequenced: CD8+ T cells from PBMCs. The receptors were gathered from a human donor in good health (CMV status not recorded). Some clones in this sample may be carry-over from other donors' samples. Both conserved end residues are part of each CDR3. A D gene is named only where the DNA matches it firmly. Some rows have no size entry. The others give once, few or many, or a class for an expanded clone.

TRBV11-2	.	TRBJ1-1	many	TGTGCCAGCAGCTTAGACCCCCTGCCCAGCTCTGAAGCTTTCTTT	CASSLDPLPSSEAFF
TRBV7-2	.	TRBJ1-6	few	TGTGCCAGCAGCATAAGCTTAGCAGGGAGTCGGTCACCCCTCCACTTT	CASSISLAGSRSPLHF
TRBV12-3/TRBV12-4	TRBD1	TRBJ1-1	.	TGTGCCAGCAGCCTGGGGACAGGGCCTGAAGCTTTCTTT	CASSLGTGPEAFF
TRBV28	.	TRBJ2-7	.	TGTGCCAGCAGTTCGGCCCGGGACTCCCGGGGGATCGACGAGCAGTACTTC	CASSSARDSRGIDEQYF
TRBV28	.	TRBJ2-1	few	TGTGCCAGCCTTTCCCTATCTGAGAGAGCGGATGTAGAACCCAGGGCTTACAATGAGCAGTTCTTC	CASLSLSERADVEPRAYNEQFF
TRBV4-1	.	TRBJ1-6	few	TGCGCCAGCAGCCAAGGGGGTGGGAGCAGGGGTTCACCCCTCCACTTT	CASSQGGGSRGSPLHF
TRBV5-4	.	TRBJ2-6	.	TGTGCCAGCAGCGGATCGGAGGCTGGGGCCAACGTCCTGACTTTC	CASSGSEAGANVLTF
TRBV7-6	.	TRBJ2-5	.	TGTGCCAGCAGCCGACCCGCGGGGCGCGGAGAGACCCAGTACTTC	CASSRPAGRGETQYF
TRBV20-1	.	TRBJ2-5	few	TGCAGTGCTAGACCGCTGGGCAGGACGATAGAGACCCAGTACTTC	CSARPLGRTIETQYF
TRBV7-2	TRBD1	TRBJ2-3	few	TGTGCCAGCAGCTTAGTGGACAGGGGGTATACAGATACGCAGTATTTT	CASSLVDRGYTDTQYF
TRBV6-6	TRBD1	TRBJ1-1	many	TGTGCCAGCGGACTACAGGGGGGCTACCGTTCCATGAACACTGAAGCTTTCTTT	CASGLQGGYRSMNTEAFF
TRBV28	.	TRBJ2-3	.	TGTGCCAGCAGTTTTCGGAGCACAGATACGCAGTATTTT	CASSFRSTDTQYF
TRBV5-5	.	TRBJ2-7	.	TGTGCCAGCAGCCCCGATGTATACTACGAGCAGTACTTC	CASSPDVYYEQYF
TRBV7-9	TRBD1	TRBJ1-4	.	TGTGCCAGCAGCTCCCGGGACAGTTTAAATGAAAAACTGTTTTTT	CASSSRDSLNEKLFF
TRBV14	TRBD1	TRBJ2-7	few	TGTGCCAGCAGCCAAGGGGGACAGCCCTACGAGCAGTACTTC	CASSQGGQPYEQYF
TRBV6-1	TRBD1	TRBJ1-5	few	TGTGCCAGCAGTCCAAGACAGGGGGCTTCCAATCAGCCCCAGCATTTT	CASSPRQGASNQPQHF
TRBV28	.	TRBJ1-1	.	TGTGCCGGATCCGACAGGCCCATGAACACTGAAGCTTTCTTT	CAGSDRPMNTEAFF
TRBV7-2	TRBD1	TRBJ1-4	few	TGTGCCAGCAGCCTAAGGGGCAGGGGGAATGAAAAACTGTTTTTT	CASSLRGRGNEKLFF
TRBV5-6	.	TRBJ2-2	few	TGTGCCAGCAGCTCGGACGCCTTGAACACCGGGGAGCTGTTTTTT	CASSSDALNTGELFF
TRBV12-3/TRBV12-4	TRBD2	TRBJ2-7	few	TGTGCCAGCAGTCCCTCAGGCCTAGCGGTGGGCTACGAGCAGTACTTC	CASSPSGLAVGYEQYF
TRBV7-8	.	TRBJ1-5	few	TGTGCCAGCAGCTTGGATCCTATCCCCTATAGCAATCAGCCCCAGCATTTT	CASSLDPIPYSNQPQHF
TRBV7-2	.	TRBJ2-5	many	TGTGCCAGCAGCTTAGTCGATGGGGGTCATAAAGAGACCCAGTACTTC	CASSLVDGGHKETQYF